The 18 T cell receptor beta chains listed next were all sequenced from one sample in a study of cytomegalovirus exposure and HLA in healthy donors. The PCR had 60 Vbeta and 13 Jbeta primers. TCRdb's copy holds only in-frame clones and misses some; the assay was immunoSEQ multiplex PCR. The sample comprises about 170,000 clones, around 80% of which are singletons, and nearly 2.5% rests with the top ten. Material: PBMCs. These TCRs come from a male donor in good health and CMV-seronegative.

For the CDR3, the DNA is TGTGCCAGCGGAGAACAGGGGGCGAACACTGAAGCTTTCTTT. The encoded protein is CASGEQGANTEAFF. The genes are TRBV28 and TRBJ1-1, with 9 bases aligning to TRBD1. Germline V gene sequence: CDR1 MDHEN, CDR2 SYDVKM. This CDR3 has 14 amino acids. The V segment lost 8 bases and the J segment 1 base; nucleotides outside the gene matches: 5.

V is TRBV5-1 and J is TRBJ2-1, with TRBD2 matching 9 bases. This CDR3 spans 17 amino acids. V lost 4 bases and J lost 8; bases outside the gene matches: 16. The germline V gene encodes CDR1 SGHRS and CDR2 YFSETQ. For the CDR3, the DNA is TGCGCCAGCAGCCCGATGGGCGGGAGGGCCCGGAGCGATGAGCAGTTCTTC. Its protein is CASSPMGGRARSDEQFF.

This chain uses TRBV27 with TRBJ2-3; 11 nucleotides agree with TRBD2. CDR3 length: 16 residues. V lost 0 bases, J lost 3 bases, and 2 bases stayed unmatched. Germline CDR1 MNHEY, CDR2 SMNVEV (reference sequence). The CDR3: CASSLSSGRATDTQYF. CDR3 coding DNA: TGTGCCAGCAGTTTATCTAGCGGGAGGGCTACAGATACGCAGTATTTT.

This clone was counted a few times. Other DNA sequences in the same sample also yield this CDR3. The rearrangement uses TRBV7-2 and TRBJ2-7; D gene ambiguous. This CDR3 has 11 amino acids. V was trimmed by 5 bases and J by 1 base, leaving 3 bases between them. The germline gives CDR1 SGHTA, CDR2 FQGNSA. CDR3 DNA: TGTGCCAGCAGCCTTTCCTACGAGCAGTACTTC. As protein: CASSLSYEQYF.

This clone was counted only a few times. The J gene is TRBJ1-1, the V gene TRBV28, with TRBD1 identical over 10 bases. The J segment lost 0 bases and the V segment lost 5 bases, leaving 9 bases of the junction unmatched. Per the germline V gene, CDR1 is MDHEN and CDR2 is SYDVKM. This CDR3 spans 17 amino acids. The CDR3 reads CASSLAGTGVMNTEAFF. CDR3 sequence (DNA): TGTGCCAGCAGTCTAGCCGGGACAGGGGTAATGAACACTGAAGCTTTCTTT.

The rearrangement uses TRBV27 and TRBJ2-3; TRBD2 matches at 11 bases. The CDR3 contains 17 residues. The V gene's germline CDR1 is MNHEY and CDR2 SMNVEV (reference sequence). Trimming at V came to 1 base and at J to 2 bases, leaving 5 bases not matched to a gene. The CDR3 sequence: CASSLLASGGITDTQYF. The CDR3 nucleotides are TGTGCCAGCAGTTTATTGGCTAGCGGGGGGATCACAGATACGCAGTATTTT.

This chain's CDR3 is CASIIRVGTGELFF. CDR3 nucleotides: TGTGCCAGCATCATCAGGGTGGGCACCGGGGAGCTGTTTTTT. The gene calls are TRBV27 and TRBJ2-2; TRBD1 is a possible D gene (5 bases). The CDR3 loop spans 14 amino acids. Deletions cut 7 bases from V and 4 bases from J, with 13 bases between. Looked up from germline, CDR1 is MNHEY and CDR2 is SMNVEV (reference sequence).

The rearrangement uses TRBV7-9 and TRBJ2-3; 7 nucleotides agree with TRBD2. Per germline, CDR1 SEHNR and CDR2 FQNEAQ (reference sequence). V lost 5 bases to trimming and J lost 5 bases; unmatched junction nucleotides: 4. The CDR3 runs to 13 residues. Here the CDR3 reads CASSPAGRDTQYF. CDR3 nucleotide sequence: TGTGCCAGCAGCCCAGCGGGGAGAGATACGCAGTATTTT.

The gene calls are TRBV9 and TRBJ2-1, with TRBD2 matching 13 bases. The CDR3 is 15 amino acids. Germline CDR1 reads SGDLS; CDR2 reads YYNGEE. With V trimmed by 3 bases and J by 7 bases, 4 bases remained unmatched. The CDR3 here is CASSGTSGSGNEQFF. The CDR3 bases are TGTGCCAGCAGCGGGACTAGCGGGAGCGGGAATGAGCAGTTCTTC.

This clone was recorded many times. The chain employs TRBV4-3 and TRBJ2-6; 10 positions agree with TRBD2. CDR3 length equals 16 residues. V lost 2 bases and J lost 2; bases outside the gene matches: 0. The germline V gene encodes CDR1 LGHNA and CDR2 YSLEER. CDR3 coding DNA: TGCGCCAGCAGCCAAACTAGCGGGACTGGGGCCAACGTCCTGACTTTC. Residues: CASSQTSGTGANVLTF.

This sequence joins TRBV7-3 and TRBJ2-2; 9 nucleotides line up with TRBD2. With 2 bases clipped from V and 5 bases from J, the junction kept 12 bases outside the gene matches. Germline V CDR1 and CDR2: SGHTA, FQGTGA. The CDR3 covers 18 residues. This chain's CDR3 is CASSLVFGSGGSTGELFF. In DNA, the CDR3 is TGTGCCAGCAGCTTAGTTTTTGGTAGCGGGGGCTCAACCGGGGAGCTGTTTTTT.

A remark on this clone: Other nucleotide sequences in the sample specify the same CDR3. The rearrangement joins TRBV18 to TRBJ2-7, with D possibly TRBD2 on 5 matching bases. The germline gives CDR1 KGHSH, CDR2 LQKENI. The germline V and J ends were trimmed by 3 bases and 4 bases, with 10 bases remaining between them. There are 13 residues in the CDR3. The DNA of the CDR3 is TGTGCCAGCTCACCGAGGACGGGGTACGAGCAGTACTTC. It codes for CASSPRTGYEQYF.

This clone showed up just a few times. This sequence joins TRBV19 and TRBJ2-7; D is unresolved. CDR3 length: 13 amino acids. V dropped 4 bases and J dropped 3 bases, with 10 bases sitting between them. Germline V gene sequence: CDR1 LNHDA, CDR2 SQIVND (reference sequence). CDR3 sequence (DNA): TGTGCCAGTAGTACCTCCCGAGGCTACGAGCAGTACTTC. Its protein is CASSTSRGYEQYF.

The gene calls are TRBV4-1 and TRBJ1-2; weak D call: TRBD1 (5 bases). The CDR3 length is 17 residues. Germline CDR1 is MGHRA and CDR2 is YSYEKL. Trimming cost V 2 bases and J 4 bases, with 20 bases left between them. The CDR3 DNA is TGCGCCAGCAGCCAACAAAAGGGATGGGGCCCCCCCTATGGCTACACCTTC. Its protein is CASSQQKGWGPPYGYTF.

The DNA for the CDR3 is TGCGCCAGCAGCCAAGCTAGACTAGCGGGAGCTAACGAGCAGTACTTC. Encoded protein: CASSQARLAGANEQYF. The rearrangement joins TRBV4-1 to TRBJ2-7; TRBD2 aligns across 12 bases. The J segment lost 5 bases and the V segment lost 1 base, leaving 6 bases of the junction unmatched. Germline V lookup: CDR1 MGHRA, CDR2 YSYEKL. The CDR3 runs 16 residues.

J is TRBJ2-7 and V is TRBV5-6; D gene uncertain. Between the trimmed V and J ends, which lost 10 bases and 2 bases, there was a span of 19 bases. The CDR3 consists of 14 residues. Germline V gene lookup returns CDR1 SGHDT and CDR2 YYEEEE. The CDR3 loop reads CASLTSEDPYEQYF. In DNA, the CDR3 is TGTGCCTCCCTAACGAGTGAGGATCCCTACGAGCAGTACTTC.

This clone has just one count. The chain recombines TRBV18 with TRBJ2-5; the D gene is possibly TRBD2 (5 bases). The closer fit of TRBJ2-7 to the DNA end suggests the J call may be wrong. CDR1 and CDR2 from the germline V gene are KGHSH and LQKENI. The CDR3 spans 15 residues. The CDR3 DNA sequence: TGTGCCAGCTCACCTTTAGCGTTAAGTTCCTACGAGCAGTACTTC. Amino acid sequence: CASSPLALSSYEQYF.

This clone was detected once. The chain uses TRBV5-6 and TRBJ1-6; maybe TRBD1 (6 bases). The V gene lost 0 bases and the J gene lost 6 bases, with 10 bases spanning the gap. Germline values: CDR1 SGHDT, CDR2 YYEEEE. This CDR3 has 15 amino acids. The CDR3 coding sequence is TGTGCCAGCAGCTTGGCAAGCAGGGGTAATTCACCCCTCCACTTT. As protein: CASSLASRGNSPLHF.